The next 30 T cell receptor beta chains were all read from a single sample in a study of identical twins. TCRdb re-derived calls from the 5' RACE reads in MiXCR, one entry per CDR3 protein. The sample lists around 490,000 distinct CDR3 sequences; about 16% were seen once. The same sample was also studied in work on yellow fever vaccine responses in identical twins.

The sample comprised CD4+ T cells sorted from blood. The source of these receptors is a woman aged 18-29 years in good health.

The rearrangement uses TRBV13 and TRBJ2-7, with D uncertain. Trimming left V 5 bases short and J 0 bases short, with 5 bases between. Germline values: CDR1 PRHDT, CDR2 FYEKMQ (reference sequence). The CDR3 is made up of 12 amino acids. The DNA of the CDR3 is TGTGCCAGCAGCGTCCACTCCTACGAGCAGTACTTC. As protein: CASSVHSYEQYF.

The chain couples TRBV5-6 to TRBJ2-2; TRBD2 matches at 10 bases. Germline V gives CDR1 SGHDT, CDR2 YYEEEE. There are 16 residues in the CDR3. V lost 0 bases to trimming and J lost 5 bases; unmatched junction nucleotides: 4. The CDR3 sequence: CASSLATSGRTGELFF. Here the CDR3 DNA reads TGTGCCAGCAGCTTGGCGACTAGCGGGCGGACCGGGGAGCTGTTTTTT. Together with reference TRBV5-6 and TRBJ2-2, the CDR3 gives the full variable domain: DAGVTQSPTHLIKTRGQQVTLRCSPKSGHDTVSWYQQALGQGPQFIFQYYEEEERQRGNFPDRFSGHQFPNYSSELNVNALLLGDSALYLCASSLATSGRTGELFFGEGSRLTVL.

This clonotype has at least ten counts. The rearrangement uses TRBV5-1 and TRBJ2-1; 11 bases line up with TRBD1. CDR1 and CDR2 (germline): SGHRS, YFSETQ. Germline trimming cut 4 bases from V and 2 bases from J; bases unmatched to any gene: 2. The CDR3 is 15 amino acids. The CDR3 protein is CASSTGQGAYNEQFF. The CDR3 coding sequence is TGCGCCAGCAGCACGGGACAGGGGGCCTACAATGAGCAGTTCTTC.

A few counts support this clonotype. The gene calls are TRBV28 and TRBJ2-1; unclear D gene. V lost 6 bases and J 6 bases, leaving 21 bases between the germline ends. The CDR3 runs to 16 residues. CDR1 is MDHEN and CDR2 is SYDVKM in the germline V gene. The DNA of the CDR3 is TGTGCCAGCAGAAATTCAGGATTCGTGCTGGGCAATGAGCAGTTCTTC. This gives the protein CASRNSGFVLGNEQFF. Together with reference TRBV28 and TRBJ2-1, the CDR3 gives the full variable domain: DVKVTQSSRYLVKRTGEKVFLECVQDMDHENMFWYRQDPGLGLRLIYFSYDVKMKEKGDIPEGYSVSREKKERFSLILESASTNQTSMYLCASRNSGFVLGNEQFFGPGTRLTVL.

This clonotype turned up a few times. The chain links TRBV20-1 to TRBJ2-7; no clear D. The CDR3 extends over 14 amino acids. The V and J ends lost 5 bases and 0 bases respectively, with 14 bases between them. CDR1 DFQATT and CDR2 SNEGSKA come from the germline V gene (reference sequence). The CDR3 region is CSAFNWKSSYEQYV. CDR3 bases: TGCAGTGCTTTTAACTGGAAAAGCTCCTACGAGCAGTACGTC.

This clonotype was seen a few times. The chain has TRBV5-1 and TRBJ1-1; no definite D call. CDR1 and CDR2 from the germline V gene are SGHRS and YFSETQ. The CDR3 has 12 amino acids. Deletions cut 3 bases from V and 3 bases from J, with 6 bases between. The DNA for the CDR3 is TGCGCCAGCAGCTATGGGGACACTGAAGCTTTCTTT. Translation gives CASSYGDTEAFF.

This clonotype has more than one count but fewer than ten. CDR3 bases: TGTGCCACCAGTGAGGGGGAGGCCACAGATACGCAGTATTTT. Its translation: CATSEGEATDTQYF. J is TRBJ2-3 and V is TRBV24-1; perhaps TRBD2 as D (6 bases). CDR3 size: 14 residues. V was clipped by 4 bases and J by 2 bases, with 9 bases between them. Germline V gene sequence: CDR1 KGHDR, CDR2 SFDVKD.

The gene calls are TRBV20-1 and TRBJ2-1, with 10 bases fitting TRBD2. CDR1 is DFQATT and CDR2 is SNEGSKA in the germline V gene (reference sequence). V was pared by 6 bases and J by 2 bases, with 7 bases of the junction left unmatched. The CDR3 is 15 residues long. The CDR3 spells CSASPSGSAYNEQFF. The CDR3 coding sequence is TGCAGTGCGAGCCCTAGCGGGAGTGCCTACAATGAGCAGTTCTTC.

The count of this clonotype is one. The chain combines TRBV19 with TRBJ2-2; D uncertain. Trimming left V 6 bases short and J 1 base short, with 12 bases between. CDR1 LNHDA and CDR2 SQIVND come from the germline V gene (reference sequence). The CDR3 runs 15 residues. The CDR3 DNA follows: TGTGCCAGTAGCCAAGGGTTGGGGAACACCGGGGAGCTGTTTTTT. This sequence encodes CASSQGLGNTGELFF.

Many counts were recorded for this clonotype. An end of the junction does not agree with germline; a read error may underlie this. The chain couples TRBV27 to TRBJ1-1; no clear D. The CDR3 runs 11 residues. CDR1 is MNHEY and CDR2 is SMNVEV in the germline V gene (reference sequence). The CDR3 DNA is TGTGCCAGCAGGTCGAACAGTGAAGCTTTCTTT. Protein product: CASRSNSEAFF.

This clonotype was seen many times. The genes are TRBV28 and TRBJ1-1; 7 bases agree with TRBD1. Germline V gene lookup returns CDR1 MDHEN and CDR2 SYDVKM. This CDR3 region has 15 residues. Trimming took 1 base from V and 0 from J; bases not matched to a gene: 2. CDR3 coding DNA: TGTGCCAGCAGTTTATTCCAGGGGGTGAACACTGAAGCTTTCTTT. This sequence encodes CASSLFQGVNTEAFF.

The rearrangement uses TRBV2 and TRBJ2-7; tentatively, D is TRBD1 (5 bases). The V end lost 4 bases, the J end lost 3 bases, and 10 bases lay between the germline ends. Germline CDR1 reads SNHLY; CDR2 reads FYNNEI. The CDR3 is 13 amino acids. In DNA, the CDR3 is TGTGCCAGCAGTGTGAGACAGAACTACGAGCAGTACTTC. Amino acids: CASSVRQNYEQYF.

This clonotype showed up just a few times. The chain employs TRBV12-3 or TRBV12-4 and TRBJ2-2; D possibly corresponds to TRBD1 (5 bases). This CDR3 contains 14 residues. Trimming removed 5 bases from V and 3 bases from J, with 10 bases in between. CDR3 nucleotides: TGTGCCAGCAGTAGAAAGACAGACACCGGGGAGCTGTTTTTT. This sequence encodes CASSRKTDTGELFF.

In this sample, this clonotype turned up a few times. The chain recombines TRBV5-1 with TRBJ2-7, with 10 bases that match TRBD2. The ends lost 0 bases at V and 4 bases at J; junction bases unmatched: 13. The CDR3 is 18 residues long. Per the germline V gene, CDR1 is SGHRS and CDR2 is YFSETQ. CDR3 sequence reads: CASSLALVPSSGRYEQYF. As DNA, the CDR3 is TGCGCCAGCAGCTTGGCCCTCGTCCCAAGTAGCGGGAGGTACGAGCAGTACTTC.

This clonotype was counted at least ten times. This chain links TRBV7-9 with TRBJ1-5, with D perhaps TRBD1 (6 bases). Germline V gives CDR1 SEHNR, CDR2 FQNEAQ (reference sequence). The CDR3 sequence is 12 residues long. Trimming removed 8 bases at V and 7 bases at J, with 12 bases between. CDR3 in DNA: TGTGCCAGCTCGCAGGGGACACAGCCCCAGCATTTT. Its translation: CASSQGTQPQHF.

This clonotype was picked up many times. This sequence joins TRBV29-1 and TRBJ2-7; D gene unclear. Germline V gene sequence: CDR1 SQVTM, CDR2 ANQGSEA. V was trimmed by 3 bases and J by 1 base, leaving 10 bases between them. The CDR3 is made up of 13 amino acids. CDR3 DNA sequence: TGCAGCGTTGATGTGCCAGGATCCTACGAGCAGTACTTC. Protein sequence: CSVDVPGSYEQYF.

There are a few counts of this clonotype. The chain links TRBV6-5 to TRBJ2-3, with 12 bases matching TRBD2. J lost 4 bases, V lost 3 bases, and 8 bases had no gene match. CDR1 is MNHEY and CDR2 is SVGAGI in the germline V gene. CDR3 length equals 17 residues. CDR3 coding DNA: TGTGCCAGCAGTTATTCCCTAGCGGGGGGGCCTCCAGATACGCAGTATTTT. Amino acid sequence: CASSYSLAGGPPDTQYF.

This chain links TRBV11-3 with TRBJ2-7; 11 bases agree with TRBD2. V shed 2 bases and J 6 bases; nucleotides not matched to a gene: 6. CDR1 and CDR2 (germline): SGHNT, YENEEA. The CDR3 totals 15 residues. The CDR3 DNA reads TGTGCCAGCAGCTTACTAGCGGGAGGCCTTGTCGAGCAGTACTTC. Translating gives CASSLLAGGLVEQYF.

The rearrangement uses TRBV3-1 and TRBJ2-4; D remains ambiguous. V was shortened by 3 bases and J by 1 base, with 10 bases between the two germline ends. The CDR3 sequence is 15 residues long. Germline assignment: CDR1 LGHDT and CDR2 YNNKEL (reference sequence). This chain's CDR3 is CASSHELAAKNIQYF. CDR3 DNA sequence: TGTGCCAGCAGCCATGAGTTGGCGGCCAAAAACATTCAGTACTTC. The full variable domain, rest sourced from reference TRBV3-1 and TRBJ2-4, is DTAVSQTPKYLVTQMGNDKSIKCEQNLGHDTMYWYKQDSKKFLKIMFSYNNKELIINETVPNRFSPKSPDKAHLNLHINSLELGDSAVYFCASSHELAAKNIQYFGAGTRLSVL.

This clonotype was seen more than once but under ten times. CDR3 DNA sequence: TGCAGTGCTATGATAAGGGGTAGGACAGATACGCAGTATTTT. This translates into CSAMIRGRTDTQYF. This chain joins TRBV20-1 and TRBJ2-3; the D gene is possibly TRBD1 (5 bases). Germline lookup yields CDR1 DFQATT and CDR2 SNEGSKA (reference sequence). There are 14 residues in the CDR3. Between the trimmed V and J ends, which lost 4 bases and 3 bases, there was a span of 14 bases.

This clonotype occurred a few times. This chain joins TRBV28 and TRBJ2-4; 8 positions agree with TRBD1. Germline V gene lookup returns CDR1 MDHEN and CDR2 SYDVKM. The trim removed 6 bases at V and 4 bases at J, leaving 17 bases unmatched. CDR3 length: 18 residues. The CDR3 coding sequence is TGTGCCAGCAGCCCCCCTCCCACAGGGGGAGTGGGAAAAAACATTCAGTACTTC. Amino acids: CASSPPPTGGVGKNIQYF.

This clonotype was recorded a few times. V and J are TRBV4-1 and TRBJ2-2; the match to TRBD2 covers 11 bases. CDR3 length equals 18 residues. From germline, CDR1 is MGHRA and CDR2 YSYEKL. The V gene end was trimmed by 1 base and the J gene end by 2 bases; junction bases not matched to a gene: 6. CDR3 residues: CASSQGSLAGGNTGELFF. Written as DNA, the CDR3 is TGCGCCAGCAGCCAAGGGTCTCTAGCGGGGGGTAACACCGGGGAGCTGTTTTTT.

The chain recombines TRBV7-8 with TRBJ2-5; tentatively, D is TRBD2 (5 bases). CDR1 and CDR2 from the germline V gene are SGHVS and FQNEAQ. There are 14 residues in the CDR3. The germline V and J ends were trimmed by 5 bases and 4 bases, with 14 bases remaining between them. The CDR3: CASSPFSGRETQYF. CDR3 nucleotide sequence: TGTGCCAGCAGCCCCTTCAGTGGGAGAGAGACCCAGTACTTC.

This clonotype was recorded many times. V usage is TRBV5-1 and J usage is TRBJ2-5; no reliable D call. The ends were cut back, 0 bases at V and 5 bases at J, with 8 bases in the middle. CDR1 is SGHRS, CDR2 YFSETQ, per germline. This CDR3 comprises 13 residues. This chain's CDR3 is CASSLGSGETQYF. The CDR3 bases are TGCGCCAGCAGCTTGGGTTCTGGTGAGACCCAGTACTTC.

This clonotype was observed at least ten times. V and J are TRBV12-3 or TRBV12-4 and TRBJ2-3; TRBD2 might be the D (6 bases). This CDR3 spans 15 amino acids. The ends were cut back, 6 bases at V and 5 bases at J, with 18 bases in the middle. CDR3 amino acids: CASRLRDSGKDTQYF. CDR3 DNA sequence: TGTGCCAGCAGACTCCGGGACTCTGGGAAAGATACGCAGTATTTT.

This clonotype has only a few counts. The CDR3 loop reads CASSPGTSGRSDTQYF. CDR3 in DNA: TGTGCCAGCAGCCCGGGGACTAGCGGGCGGTCAGATACGCAGTATTTT. This chain uses TRBV14 with TRBJ2-3; 12 bases fit TRBD2. Germline values: CDR1 SGHDN, CDR2 FVKESK. The V segment lost 4 bases and the J segment 4 bases; nucleotides outside the gene matches: 6. CDR3 length equals 16 residues.

The chain is built from TRBV3-1 and TRBJ2-3, with 13 positions matching TRBD2. The V segment lost 4 bases and the J segment 0 bases; nucleotides outside the gene matches: 4. Germline CDR1 LGHDT, CDR2 YNNKEL (reference sequence). The CDR3 spans 17 residues. The CDR3 region is CASSRGTSGTSTDTQYF. The CDR3 DNA reads as TGTGCCAGCAGCCGGGGGACTAGCGGGACTAGCACAGATACGCAGTATTTT.

The rearrangement joins TRBV11-2 to TRBJ2-1, with 11 bases matching TRBD2. Germline V gene sequence: CDR1 SGHAT, CDR2 FQNNGV. The CDR3 is 17 amino acids. J was trimmed by 7 bases and V by 3 bases; bases with no gene match: 11. CDR3 in DNA: TGTGCCAGCAGCTTTGATGGCCGGGCTAGCGGGAGGAATGAGCAGTTCTTC. Protein: CASSFDGRASGRNEQFF.

This clonotype was detected only a few times. The V and J genes are TRBV3-1 and TRBJ2-1; 7 nucleotides align to TRBD2. Germline V gene lookup returns CDR1 LGHDT and CDR2 YNNKEL (reference sequence). Trimming at V came to 3 bases and at J to 5 bases, leaving 4 bases not matched to a gene. The CDR3 sequence is 14 residues long. The CDR3 DNA is TGTGCCAGCAGCCAGGGACTACTTAACAATGAGCAGTTCTTC. Protein product: CASSQGLLNNEQFF.

In its sample, this clonotype was seen a few times. For the CDR3, the DNA is TGTGCCATCTCCGGGAGGGAGCGGGGGGCGGGTGAGCAGTTCTTC. Protein: CAISGRERGAGEQFF. This chain connects TRBV2 to TRBJ2-1, with 9 bases that match TRBD2. This CDR3 has 15 residues. Germline assignment: CDR1 SNHLY and CDR2 FYNNEI. The V gene end was trimmed by 10 bases and the J gene end by 9 bases; junction bases not matched to a gene: 16.